These T cell receptor beta chains were read from a single sample in a study of beta chain features in type 1 diabetes. This table comes from immunoSEQ multiplex PCR, and its TCRdb copy is limited to in-frame clones, with some not included. The sample has a few hundred thousand clones, 14% seen once. Sequenced material: naive CD4+ T cells from blood. The receptors originated from a man younger than 40 in good health. Each CDR3 is given with its conserved first and last residue. A D gene is named only where the DNA matches it firmly. Size is omitted from some rows. Given values are once, few, many or a class for expanded clones.

D,V,size,J,DNA,CDR3
-,TRBV7-2,few,TRBJ2-3,TGTGCCAGCAGCTTGGGGCCTAGCACAGATACGCAGTATTTT,CASSLGPSTDTQYF
TRBD1,TRBV5-6,-,TRBJ1-2,TGTGCCAGCAGCGGGCCGGGACAGGGGTTCCCTGGCTACACCTTC,CASSGPGQGFPGYTF
-,TRBV7-9,-,TRBJ2-1,TGTGCCAGCAAAACACCGGGCACAGCTAACAATGAGCAGTTCTTC,CASKTPGTANNEQFF
-,TRBV19,-,TRBJ2-2,TGTGCCAGTAGTAGAGCTAGTGGTGGCGGGGAGCTGTTTTTT,CASSRASGGGELFF
TRBD2,TRBV7-2,-,TRBJ2-7,TGTGCCAGCACCCGAACTAGCGGGGGGTACTACGAGCAGTACTTC,CASTRTSGGYYEQYF
-,TRBV7-9,few,TRBJ2-3,TGTGCCAGCAGCGATCCCCTCGGGACCCGCACAGATACGCAGTATTTT,CASSDPLGTRTDTQYF
TRBD1,TRBV25-1,-,TRBJ2-7,TGTGCCAGCAGTGGTCACAGGGGGCACCGGGCGGCTTACGAGCAGTACTTC,CASSGHRGHRAAYEQYF
-,TRBV5-1,once,TRBJ2-1,TGCGCCAGCAGCTTTGGGGGACCCCCAGATGAGCAGTTCTTC,CASSFGGPPDEQFF
-,TRBV19,-,TRBJ2-5,TGTGCCAGTAGGGTGCAGGGACGAGGTGAGGAGACCCAGTACTTC,CASRVQGRGEETQYF
-,TRBV29-1,-,TRBJ1-2,TGCAGCGCCTCGTCCGGGACACTTGCCTTC,CSASSGTLAF
-,TRBV5-4,few,TRBJ2-1,TGTGCCAGCAGGTCCGGGGGCAACAATGAGCAGTTCTTC,CASRSGGNNEQFF
-,TRBV7-2,-,TRBJ2-1,TGTGCCAGCGGAAAGTTCAACAATGAGCAGTTCTTC,CASGKFNNEQFF
TRBD1,TRBV7-9,-,TRBJ1-5,TGTGCCAGCAGCCCACAGGGGGCTTATCAGCCCCAGCATTTT,CASSPQGAYQPQHF
-,TRBV7-9,few,TRBJ2-5,TGTGCCAGCAGCTTAGGACATGAGACCCAGTACTTC,CASSLGHETQYF
TRBD2,TRBV9,few,TRBJ2-1,TGTGCCAGCAGCCCGCGGACTAGTTGGAGCTCCTACAATGAGCAGTTCTTC,CASSPRTSWSSYNEQFF
-,TRBV29-1,few,TRBJ2-3,TGCAGCGTTGTGGGACGGGCTCAAGATACGCAGTATTTT,CSVVGRAQDTQYF
TRBD2,TRBV14,-,TRBJ2-3,TGTGCCAGCAGCCAAGCCTTAAGGAGCGGGAGAGATACGCAGTATTTT,CASSQALRSGRDTQYF
-,TRBV4-3,few,TRBJ1-4,TGCGCCAGCAGCCGCGAAGGAGGGCAGGGTGAAAAACTGTTTTTT,CASSREGGQGEKLFF
-,TRBV29-1,few,TRBJ2-1,TGCAGCGTTGCCAGCTCCTACAATGAGCAGTTCTTC,CSVASSYNEQFF
TRBD1,TRBV18,few,TRBJ1-1,TGTGCCAGCTCACCGGACAGGTTGTCGGCTTTCTTT,CASSPDRLSAFF
TRBD1,TRBV10-3,few,TRBJ1-2,TGTGCCATCAGTGATTCCCCCGGGACAGGGAGATCGACTCGTAAGGCAGCTAACTATGGCTACACCTTC,CAISDSPGTGRSTRKAANYGYTF
-,TRBV2,-,TRBJ2-3,TGTGCCAGCCGGGTCTCTGGCGGAAGCACAGATACGCAGTATTTT,CASRVSGGSTDTQYF
-,TRBV5-4,few,TRBJ2-3,TGTGCCAGCAGCCCTAGGGGGGATACGCAGTATTTT,CASSPRGDTQYF
-,TRBV29-1,-,TRBJ1-4,TGCAGCGTTCGGGGAAATGAAAAACTGTTTTTT,CSVRGNEKLFF
TRBD1,TRBV5-6,few,TRBJ1-5,TGTGCCAGCAGCCCTCAGGGGGGACTCAGTGAGCATTTT,CASSPQGGLSEHF
-,TRBV7-2,-,TRBJ1-3,TGTGCCAGCAGCGTATCGGCGCAGGGAATAACTGGAAACACCATATATTTT,CASSVSAQGITGNTIYF
TRBD2,TRBV6-1,-,TRBJ2-1,TGTGCCAGCAGTGAAATTGTAGCTAGCGGGAGTAATGAGCAGTTCTTC,CASSEIVASGSNEQFF
-,TRBV29-1,few,TRBJ2-1,TGCAGCGTAGGGACAGCGGGGGATGAGCAGTTCTTC,CSVGTAGDEQFF
-,TRBV14,once,TRBJ1-5,TGTGCCAGCAGCCAAGCGCAGGGCCAGCCCCAGCATTTT,CASSQAQGQPQHF
TRBD1,TRBV4-3,-,TRBJ1-1,TGCGCCAGCAGCCAAGTCCCGGGACAGGGGGACACTGAAGCTTTCTTT,CASSQVPGQGDTEAFF
TRBD1,TRBV7-3,few,TRBJ2-3,TGTGCCAGCAGCTTAGGGGGGACAGGACCGGAAGATACGCAGTATTTT,CASSLGGTGPEDTQYF
-,TRBV7-2,many,TRBJ2-5,TGTGCCAGCAGCTTAGTCCACGTAGGAGAGACCCAGTACTTC,CASSLVHVGETQYF
-,TRBV14,few,TRBJ2-1,TGTGCCAGCAGCTCATATACAGGGACCCACCCATACAATGAGCAGTTCTTC,CASSSYTGTHPYNEQFF
-,TRBV29-1,-,TRBJ1-2,TGCAGCGCCGGAGGGGGGAACTATGGCTACACCTTC,CSAGGGNYGYTF
TRBD1,TRBV28,-,TRBJ2-5,TGTGCCAGCAGCGCTCGACAGGGGGCTACAGAGACCCAGTACTTC,CASSARQGATETQYF
TRBD2,TRBV7-2,few,TRBJ2-5,TGTGCCAGCAGCTCCCGGTGGGGAGGGAAAGAGACCCAGTACTTC,CASSSRWGGKETQYF
-,TRBV6-6,-,TRBJ2-4,TGTGCCAGCAGCGGAAGGGGGTTGAACATTCAGTACTTC,CASSGRGLNIQYF
-,TRBV18,-,TRBJ1-6,TGTGCCAGCTCACCTAACCGGGATTCACCCCTCCACTTT,CASSPNRDSPLHF
-,TRBV7-2,few,TRBJ1-4,TGTGCCAGCAGCTCGACCCGGGCTGAAAAACTGTTTTTT,CASSSTRAEKLFF
-,TRBV6-5,-,TRBJ2-7,TGTGCCAGCAGTCCCTGGAAGGACTACGAGCAGTACTTC,CASSPWKDYEQYF
-,TRBV4-1,few,TRBJ1-3,TGCGCCAGCAGATCAGGACTCTTAGGAGGAAACACCATATATTTT,CASRSGLLGGNTIYF
-,TRBV9,few,TRBJ2-2,TGTGCCAGCAGCGTAGGGTTAGGGAGTAGAGTCGCCGGGGAGCTGTTTTTT,CASSVGLGSRVAGELFF
TRBD1,TRBV28,-,TRBJ2-5,TGTGCCAGCAGCCAACAGGGGCTTGTAGAGACCCAGTACTTC,CASSQQGLVETQYF
-,TRBV29-1,-,TRBJ2-3,TGCAGCGTGACACCTGGACCCCTGAGCGCAGATACGCAGTATTTT,CSVTPGPLSADTQYF
-,TRBV13,-,TRBJ1-1,TGTGCCAGCAGCCTAGATCGCGGACGGACTGAAGCTTTCTTT,CASSLDRGRTEAFF
-,TRBV7-2,-,TRBJ2-7,TGTGCCAGCAGCTCCCTGACTACTGGGGGCCCACACGAGCAGTACTTC,CASSSLTTGGPHEQYF
-,TRBV19,-,TRBJ2-5,TGTGCCAGTAGTGGTTTGGGCCAGACCGGCCAAGAGACCCAGTACTTC,CASSGLGQTGQETQYF